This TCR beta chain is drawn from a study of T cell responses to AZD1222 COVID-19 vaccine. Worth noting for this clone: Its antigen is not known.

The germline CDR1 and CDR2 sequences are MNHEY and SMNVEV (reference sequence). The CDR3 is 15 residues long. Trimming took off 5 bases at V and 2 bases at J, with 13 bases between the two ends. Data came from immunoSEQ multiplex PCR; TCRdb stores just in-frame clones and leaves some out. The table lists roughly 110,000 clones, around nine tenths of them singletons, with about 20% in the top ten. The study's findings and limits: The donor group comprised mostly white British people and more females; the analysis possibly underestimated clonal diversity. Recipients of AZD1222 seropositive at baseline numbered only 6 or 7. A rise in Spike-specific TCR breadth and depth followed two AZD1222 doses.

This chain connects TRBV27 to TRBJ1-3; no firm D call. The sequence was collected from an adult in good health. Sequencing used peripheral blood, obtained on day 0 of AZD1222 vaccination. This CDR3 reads CASSPLGSAGNTIYF. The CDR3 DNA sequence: TGTGCCAGCAGTCCTCTAGGGAGCGCTGGAAACACCATATATTTT.